This T cell receptor beta chain was sequenced for a study of Ad26.COV2.S vaccination and SARS-CoV-2 variants. The table came from immunoSEQ multiplex PCR; TCRdb's copy has only in-frame clones and leaves some out. The data show some 350,000 clones, with 70% to 90% seen just once and roughly 3.3% held by the top ten. CDR3 size: 15 residues. Germline V lookup: CDR1 LGHNA, CDR2 YSLEER. Trimming took 0 bases from V and 4 from J, leaving 10 bases between them. Indicated treatment: roughly 19 received Ad26.COV2.S at low or high dose, single or two shots; a few received placebo; per-sample allocation not given. Vaccine and placebo recipients were sampled on day 63 after the first injection.

The chain recombines TRBV4-3 with TRBJ2-1, with D unclear. The TCR comes from a person aged 18-60 years who received the Ad26.COV2.S COVID-19 vaccine or a placebo. The source was peripheral blood, collected in a trial of Ad26.COV2.S vaccine versus placebo. CDR3 nucleotide sequence: TGCGCCAGCAGCCAAGATCCTTTGAGTTACAATGAGCAGTTCTTC. Encoded protein: CASSQDPLSYNEQFF.